This TCR beta chain was identified during a study of blood T cell repertoires in COVID-19. There are a few counts of this clone. V dropped 6 bases and J dropped 2 bases, with 11 bases sitting between them. CDR1 LGHNT and CDR2 FRNRAP come from the germline V gene. The CDR3 spans 13 residues. Generated by immunoSEQ multiplex PCR, the TCRdb table keeps only in-frame clones and is missing some. The sample yields 260,000 or so clones, roughly 85% seen once. Sequencing was performed on PBMCs or T cells enriched from blood (not recorded which). The chain combines TRBV12-5 with TRBJ2-7; D is ambiguous. The receptor's source is a woman between 40 and 50 years old who had been exposed to COVID-19. The CDR3 is CASGPEATYEQYF. For the CDR3, the DNA is TGTGCTAGTGGACCCGAAGCTACCTACGAGCAGTACTTC.